Ten or more counts support the clone carrying this T cell receptor beta chain. The target antigen is unknown. The data stem from a study of T-cell reconstitution after alpha-beta-depleted transplantation in children. TCRbeta library construction was performed incorporating unique molecular identifiers. TCRdb used MiXCR to reprocess the PCR reads, holding one entry per CDR3 protein. Of 450,000 to 550,000 distinct CDR3 sequences detected, over 9.5% appear once; the ten largest clones hold around 13%. Germline CDR1 is DFQATT and CDR2 is SNEGSKA (reference sequence). This CDR3 has 14 amino acids. V shed 3 bases and J shed 4 bases, with 13 bases lying between them. Study-wide results and caveats: As was reported, about two months after transplant, alpha-beta T cells came from several hundred expanded graft clones. In some patients, recipient T cells and intrathymic progenitors surviving conditioning explained high day-60 diversity.

The gene calls are TRBV20-1 and TRBJ1-5, with D perhaps TRBD1 (5 bases). Material: PBMCs, mostly from graft donor cells, obtained 180 days after TCRalphabeta/CD19-depleted stem cell transplant. This receptor was obtained from a female patient aged 2-9 years who had a stem cell transplant for aplastic anemia, so the T cells may come from the graft donor. CDR3 residues: CSASPPGGNQPQHF. In DNA form, the CDR3 reads TGCAGTGCTAGTCCTCCGGGGGGTAATCAGCCCCAGCATTTT.